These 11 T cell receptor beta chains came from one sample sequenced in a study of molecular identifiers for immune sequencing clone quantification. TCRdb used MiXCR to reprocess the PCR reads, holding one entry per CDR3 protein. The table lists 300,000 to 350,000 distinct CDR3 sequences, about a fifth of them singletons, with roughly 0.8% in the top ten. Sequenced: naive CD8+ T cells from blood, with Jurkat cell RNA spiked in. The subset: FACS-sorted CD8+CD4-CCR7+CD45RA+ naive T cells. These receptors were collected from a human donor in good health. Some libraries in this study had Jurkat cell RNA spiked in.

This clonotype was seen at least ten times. Here the CDR3 reads CASSLASPGELFF. The CDR3 DNA reads TGTGCCAGCAGCTTAGCTAGCCCCGGGGAGCTGTTTTTT. V is TRBV7-6 and J is TRBJ2-2; D not resolved. The CDR3 has 13 residues. V shed 0 bases and J shed 6 bases, with 5 bases lying between them. CDR1 and CDR2 (germline): SGHVS, FNYEAQ.

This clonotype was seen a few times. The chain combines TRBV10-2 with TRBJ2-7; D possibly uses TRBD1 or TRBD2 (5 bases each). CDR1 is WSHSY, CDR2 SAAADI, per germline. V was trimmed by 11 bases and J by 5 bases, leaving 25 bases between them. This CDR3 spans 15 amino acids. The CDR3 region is CAAMRGLAHGNEQYF. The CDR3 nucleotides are TGCGCCGCTATGAGGGGCCTAGCCCACGGCAACGAGCAGTACTTC.

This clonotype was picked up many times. CDR3 region: CASSLTTLTGQGHTEAFF. The CDR3 nucleotides are TGTGCCAGCAGCTTAACCACCTTGACGGGACAGGGCCACACTGAAGCTTTCTTT. The J gene is TRBJ1-1, the V gene TRBV7-9; 9 positions match TRBD1. Germline values: CDR1 SEHNR, CDR2 FQNEAQ (reference sequence). The CDR3 runs to 18 residues. J lost 3 bases, V lost 2 bases, and 13 bases had no gene match. The full variable domain, with the rest looked up from reference TRBV7-9 and TRBJ1-1, is DTGVSQNPRHKITKRGQNVTFRCDPISEHNRLYWYRQTLGQGPEFLTYFQNEAQLEKSRLLSDRFSAERPKGSFSTLEIQRTEQGDSAMYLCASSLTTLTGQGHTEAFFGQGTRLTVV.

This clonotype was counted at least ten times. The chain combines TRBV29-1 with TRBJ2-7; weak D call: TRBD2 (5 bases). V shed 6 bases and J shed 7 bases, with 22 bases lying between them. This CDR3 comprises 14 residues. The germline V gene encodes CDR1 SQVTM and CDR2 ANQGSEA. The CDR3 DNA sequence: TGCAGCGTGCCAGAGGGTGGATACAGCTTGGAGCAGTACTTC. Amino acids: CSVPEGGYSLEQYF.

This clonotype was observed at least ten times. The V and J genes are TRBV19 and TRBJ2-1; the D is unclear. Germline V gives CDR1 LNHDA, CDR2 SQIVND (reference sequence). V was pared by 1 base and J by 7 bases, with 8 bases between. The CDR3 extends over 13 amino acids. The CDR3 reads CASSIVLGNEQFF. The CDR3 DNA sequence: TGTGCCAGTAGTATAGTCCTGGGGAATGAGCAGTTCTTC.

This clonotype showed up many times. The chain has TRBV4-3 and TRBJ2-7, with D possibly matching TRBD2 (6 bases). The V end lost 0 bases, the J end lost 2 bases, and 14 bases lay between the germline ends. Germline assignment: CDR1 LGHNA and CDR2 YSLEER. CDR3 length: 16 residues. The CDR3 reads CASSQDRGGVPYEQYF. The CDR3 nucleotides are TGCGCCAGCAGCCAAGATCGAGGCGGGGTCCCCTACGAGCAGTACTTC.

CDR3 region: CASSQGQRATYNEQFF. In nucleotides, the CDR3 is TGCGCCAGCAGCCAAGGTCAGCGGGCAACCTACAATGAGCAGTTCTTC. The genes are TRBV4-3 and TRBJ2-1; D is possibly TRBD2 (6 bases). The germline V gene encodes CDR1 LGHNA and CDR2 YSLEER. This CDR3 region has 16 residues. The V and J ends lost 1 base and 2 bases respectively, with 12 bases between them.

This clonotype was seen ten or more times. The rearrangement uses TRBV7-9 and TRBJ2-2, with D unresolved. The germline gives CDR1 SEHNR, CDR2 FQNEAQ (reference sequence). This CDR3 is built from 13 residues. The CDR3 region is CGLYLALSGELFF. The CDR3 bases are TGTGGTTTATACTTGGCTCTCAGCGGGGAGCTGTTTTTT.

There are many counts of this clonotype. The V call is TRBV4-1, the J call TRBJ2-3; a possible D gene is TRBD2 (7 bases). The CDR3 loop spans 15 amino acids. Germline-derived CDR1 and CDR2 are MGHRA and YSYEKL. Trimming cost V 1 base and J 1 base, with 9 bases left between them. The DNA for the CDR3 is TGCGCCAGCAGCCAAGTGGGGGGGCGCACAGATACGCAGTATTTT. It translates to CASSQVGGRTDTQYF.

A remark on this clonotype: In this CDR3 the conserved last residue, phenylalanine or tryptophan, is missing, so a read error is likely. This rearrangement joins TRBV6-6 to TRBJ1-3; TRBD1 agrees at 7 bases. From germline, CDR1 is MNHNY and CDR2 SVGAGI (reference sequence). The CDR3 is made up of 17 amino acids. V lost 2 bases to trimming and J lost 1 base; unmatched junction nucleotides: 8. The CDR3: CASSYRSPDRSGNTIYL. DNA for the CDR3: TGTGCCAGCAGTTACAGATCTCCGGACAGGTCTGGAAACACCATATATCTT.

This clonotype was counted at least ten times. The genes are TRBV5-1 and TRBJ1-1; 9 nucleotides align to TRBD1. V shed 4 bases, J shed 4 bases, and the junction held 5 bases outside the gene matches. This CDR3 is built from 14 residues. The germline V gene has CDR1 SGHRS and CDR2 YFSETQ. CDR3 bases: TGCGCCAGCAGCGGAGGACAGGGGATCACTGAAGCTTTCTTT. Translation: CASSGGQGITEAFF. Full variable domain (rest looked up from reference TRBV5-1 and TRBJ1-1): KAGVTQTPRYLIKTRGQQVTLSCSPISGHRSVSWYQQTPGQGLQFLFEYFSETQRNKGNFPGRFSGRQFSNSRSEMNVSTLELGDSALYLCASSGGQGITEAFFGQGTRLTVV.